This T cell receptor (beta chain) was found in a study of T-cell reconstitution after alpha-beta-depleted transplantation in children. General study points: Several hundred expanded graft clones reportedly were the source of alpha-beta T cells about two months after transplant. Diversity of TCRbeta at day 60 was high in some patients, arising from surviving recipient T cells and thymic progenitors.

This clonotype was observed many times. Antigen specificity is unknown. Per the germline V gene, CDR1 is SGHTA and CDR2 is FQGTGA. Trimming took 0 bases from V and 9 from J, leaving 17 bases between them. This CDR3 is 15 amino acids long. Unique molecular identifiers were incorporated during preparation of the TCRbeta library. TCRdb reprocessed the PCR reads with MiXCR, giving one entry per CDR3 protein. The sample includes 250,000 to 300,000 distinct CDR3 sequences, roughly 9.1% of them seen just once. This TCR came from a boy in the first two years of life with acute myeloid leukemia, due to receive a stem cell transplant. This specimen consisted of PBMCs, obtained before TCRalphabeta/CD19-depleted stem cell transplant. The J gene is TRBJ2-5, the V gene TRBV7-3; the D gene is possibly TRBD1 (6 bases). CDR3 in amino acids: CASSLTRRDKRAQYF. In DNA, the CDR3 is TGTGCCAGCAGCTTAACGCGTCGGGACAAAAGGGCCCAGTACTTC.